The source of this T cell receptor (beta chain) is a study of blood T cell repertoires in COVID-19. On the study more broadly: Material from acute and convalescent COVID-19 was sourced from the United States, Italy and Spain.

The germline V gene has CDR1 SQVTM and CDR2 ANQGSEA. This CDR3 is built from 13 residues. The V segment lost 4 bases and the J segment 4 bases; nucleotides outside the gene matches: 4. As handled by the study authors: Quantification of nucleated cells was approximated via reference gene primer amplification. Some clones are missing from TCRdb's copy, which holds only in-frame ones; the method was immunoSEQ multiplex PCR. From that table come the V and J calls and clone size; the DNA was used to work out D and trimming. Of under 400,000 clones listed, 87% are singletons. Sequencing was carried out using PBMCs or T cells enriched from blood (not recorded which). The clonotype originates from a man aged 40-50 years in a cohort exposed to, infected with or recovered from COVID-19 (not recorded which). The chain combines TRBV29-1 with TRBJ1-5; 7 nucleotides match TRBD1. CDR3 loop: CSVGLGQNQPQHF. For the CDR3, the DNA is TGCAGCGTTGGATTGGGACAGAATCAGCCCCAGCATTTT. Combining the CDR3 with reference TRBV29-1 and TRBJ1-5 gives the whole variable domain SAVISQKPSRDICQRGTSLTIQCQVDSQVTMMFWYRQQPGQSLTLIATANQGSEATYESGFVIDKFPISRPNLTFSTLTVSNMSPEDSSIYLCSVGLGQNQPQHFGDGTRLSIL.